Below, 22 T cell receptor beta chains from the same sample are listed, as sequenced in a study of blood T cell repertoires in COVID-19. The data were produced by immunoSEQ multiplex PCR, yet TCRdb's version contains in-frame clones alone and is incomplete. The data show around 100,000 clones, about 80% seen once. The sequenced sample was peripheral blood. The receptor set was obtained from a woman between 70 and 85 years old with acute or convalescent COVID-19.

The chain links TRBV29-1 to TRBJ2-3, with 9 bases aligning to TRBD2. This CDR3 spans 13 amino acids. Germline V gene lookup returns CDR1 SQVTM and CDR2 ANQGSEA. With 5 bases clipped from V and 4 bases from J, the junction kept 4 bases outside the gene matches. The CDR3 region has the DNA TGCAGCGTTACAGCGGGGGGCGCAGATACGCAGTATTTT. Translated, it gives CSVTAGGADTQYF.

V is TRBV4-3 and J is TRBJ2-3; possibly TRBD1 for D (5 bases). With 4 bases removed from V and 2 bases from J, the gap between germline ends came to 16 bases. Germline assignment: CDR1 LGHNA and CDR2 YSLEER. This CDR3 is 16 amino acids long. For the CDR3, the DNA is TGCGCCAGCAGCCCCTGGGGCTCGCGCTTCACAGATACGCAGTATTTT. It specifies CASSPWGSRFTDTQYF.

This clone appeared a single time. The V gene is TRBV15, the J gene TRBJ2-2; D is unresolved. V was shortened by 4 bases and J by 3 bases, with 3 bases between the two germline ends. Germline lookup yields CDR1 LNHNV and CDR2 YYDKDF (reference sequence). The CDR3 is 12 residues long. This CDR3 reads CATSTYTGELFF. The DNA of the CDR3 is TGTGCCACCAGCACATACACCGGGGAGCTGTTTTTT.

The chain is built from TRBV19 and TRBJ2-3; perhaps TRBD1 as D (6 bases). Germline assignment: CDR1 LNHDA and CDR2 SQIVND (reference sequence). V dropped 11 bases and J dropped 7 bases, with 16 bases sitting between them. The CDR3 has 12 residues. CDR3 DNA: TGTGCCTCCCGACAGGTGCCAAATACGCAGTATTTT. Translating it yields CASRQVPNTQYF. Full variable domain (missing parts from reference TRBV19 and TRBJ2-3): DGGITQSPKYLFRKEGQNVTLSCEQNLNHDAMYWYRQDPGQGLRLIYYSQIVNDFQKGDIAEGYSVSREKKESFPLTVTSAQKNPTAFYLCASRQVPNTQYFGPGTRLTVL.

The chain recombines TRBV7-8 with TRBJ1-6; the match to TRBD1 covers 7 bases. The CDR3 extends over 15 amino acids. V shed 4 bases, J shed 7 bases, and the junction held 7 bases outside the gene matches. Germline V gene lookup returns CDR1 SGHVS and CDR2 FQNEAQ. The CDR3 spells CASSSGTEINSPLHF. The DNA for the CDR3 is TGTGCCAGCAGCTCAGGGACAGAGATCAATTCACCCCTCCACTTT.

V and J are TRBV7-9 and TRBJ2-1, with 11 positions matching TRBD2. In germline, CDR1 is SEHNR, CDR2 FQNEAQ (reference sequence). The length of the CDR3 is 17 residues. The junction had 13 bases not matched to a gene; V was cut back by 5 bases and J by 7 bases. The CDR3 DNA sequence: TGTGCCAGCAGCAAGATAGCGGGGGGGCTCACCGGGAATGAGCAGTTCTTC. It specifies CASSKIAGGLTGNEQFF.

The rearrangement links TRBV19 to TRBJ1-3; D is unresolved. This CDR3 has 15 amino acids. Trimming pared 5 bases from V and 2 bases from J, leaving 13 bases between. Germline V gene lookup returns CDR1 LNHDA and CDR2 SQIVND (reference sequence). The DNA of the CDR3 is TGTGCCAGTAGTTCCTTGTTTTCGGCTGGAAACACCATATATTTT. As protein: CASSSLFSAGNTIYF.

The rearrangement links TRBV19 to TRBJ1-4, with 8 bases identical to TRBD1. This CDR3 has 14 amino acids. Germline CDR1 reads LNHDA; CDR2 reads SQIVND (reference sequence). The V segment lost 9 bases and the J segment 10 bases; nucleotides outside the gene matches: 13. The DNA for the CDR3 is TGTGCCAGCGGGGTCCAGGGGGCGTATGGAAAACTGTTTTTT. It codes for CASGVQGAYGKLFF.

The gene calls are TRBV6-5 and TRBJ1-2, with 8 bases fitting TRBD1. V lost 4 bases, J lost 8 bases, and 9 bases stayed unmatched. Germline V gene lookup returns CDR1 MNHEY and CDR2 SVGAGI. The CDR3 contains 14 residues. In DNA, the CDR3 is TGTGCCAGCAGTTCCCGGATGGGACAGGTCGGCTACACCTTC. Residues: CASSSRMGQVGYTF.

This chain connects TRBV5-1 to TRBJ1-2; D is undetermined. This CDR3 has 13 residues. The germline V gene encodes CDR1 SGHRS and CDR2 YFSETQ. The ends were cut back, 0 bases at V and 3 bases at J, with 6 bases in the middle. CDR3 loop: CASSLGVDYGYTF. CDR3 sequence (DNA): TGCGCCAGCAGCTTGGGAGTAGACTATGGCTACACCTTC.

This clone was counted once. V usage is TRBV5-5 and J usage is TRBJ2-3; perhaps TRBD2 as D (5 bases). The CDR3 covers 14 residues. The V and J ends lost 4 bases and 2 bases respectively, with 11 bases between them. Germline CDR1 reads SGHKS; CDR2 reads YYEKEE (reference sequence). CDR3 nucleotide sequence: TGTGCCAGCAGCCGGAGGTGGGCCACAGATACGCAGTATTTT. Protein product: CASSRRWATDTQYF.

The chain combines TRBV10-3 with TRBJ1-1; no reliable D call. CDR3 size: 13 residues. Germline V CDR1 and CDR2: ENHRY, SYGVKD. The V end was cut by 7 bases, the J end by 3 bases, with 12 bases between. This CDR3 is CAIMRGLDTEAFF. The DNA of the CDR3 is TGTGCCATCATGAGAGGATTGGACACTGAAGCTTTCTTT.

This sequence joins TRBV5-1 and TRBJ1-1; D perhaps matches TRBD1 (5 bases). CDR1 and CDR2 (germline): SGHRS, YFSETQ. This CDR3 region has 14 residues. V gave up 1 base and J gave up 4 bases, with 11 bases separating them. Here the CDR3 reads CASSLSGGATEAFF. The CDR3 DNA reads TGCGCCAGCAGCTTGTCTGGTGGGGCCACTGAAGCTTTCTTT.

The rearrangement links TRBV7-7 to TRBJ2-7, with TRBD1 as a possible D gene (5 bases). Trimming removed 2 bases at V and 2 bases at J, with 10 bases between. This CDR3 has 14 residues. CDR1 is SSHAT, CDR2 FNYEAQ, per germline (reference sequence). CDR3 loop: CASSLQAGPYEQYF. The CDR3 DNA is TGTGCCAGCAGCTTACAGGCAGGGCCCTACGAGCAGTACTTC.

This clone appeared a single time. This chain joins TRBV5-1 and TRBJ1-4; 10 bases fit TRBD1. The CDR3 is made up of 16 amino acids. The germline gives CDR1 SGHRS, CDR2 YFSETQ. The V segment lost 4 bases and the J segment 3 bases; nucleotides outside the gene matches: 6. CDR3 amino acids: CASSEGQGVANEKLFF. The CDR3 DNA is TGCGCCAGCAGCGAAGGACAGGGGGTAGCTAATGAAAAACTGTTTTTT.

This chain links TRBV4-1 with TRBJ1-4; the D gene is possibly TRBD1 (6 bases). The V gene lost 1 base and the J gene lost 7 bases, with 13 bases spanning the gap. The CDR3 has 15 residues. Germline CDR1 reads MGHRA; CDR2 reads YSYEKL. This CDR3 reads CASSQGAGAGEKLFF. CDR3 in DNA: TGCGCCAGCAGCCAAGGGGCGGGGGCAGGTGAAAAACTGTTTTTT.

The CDR3 region is CASSIEARGEKLFF. The DNA for the CDR3 is TGTGCCAGTAGTATAGAGGCCAGAGGGGAAAAACTGTTTTTT. The rearrangement links TRBV19 to TRBJ1-4, with D hard to call. The CDR3 sequence is 14 residues long. The germline gives CDR1 LNHDA, CDR2 SQIVND (reference sequence). Trimming left V 0 bases short and J 8 bases short, with 10 bases between.

The V and J genes are TRBV30 and TRBJ2-2; 7 nucleotides line up with TRBD2. The CDR3 loop spans 13 amino acids. With 1 base clipped from V and 8 bases from J, the junction kept 4 bases outside the gene matches. Germline CDR1 GTSNPN, CDR2 SVGIG (reference sequence). CDR3 nucleotide sequence: TGTGCCTGGAGTGCCGGGCGGGGGGGGGAGCTGTTTTTT. Its protein is CAWSAGRGGELFF.

Here the CDR3 DNA reads TGTGCCAGCAGCTTAGTAGCATCAGGGGCCAAAATGATCACTGAAGCTTTCTTT. This encodes CASSLVASGAKMITEAFF. This sequence joins TRBV7-6 and TRBJ1-1; possibly TRBD1 for D (6 bases). The ends were cut back, 1 base at V and 4 bases at J, with 22 bases in the middle. The CDR3 extends over 18 amino acids. CDR1 and CDR2 (germline): SGHVS, FNYEAQ.

In its sample, this clone was seen a few times. V usage is TRBV3-1 (or the pseudogene TRBV3-2) and J usage is TRBJ1-2; D gene ambiguous. CDR1 is LGHDT, CDR2 YNNKEL, per germline (reference sequence). The CDR3 is 10 residues long. V was cut by 10 bases and J by 8 bases, with 11 bases left in between. In nucleotides, the CDR3 is TGTGCCACCTACGAGGGAGGCTACACCTTC. It is translated as CATYEGGYTF.

This clone was counted a single time. The genes are TRBV2 and TRBJ1-3, with 7 bases identical to TRBD1. This CDR3 contains 16 residues. The junction had 6 bases not matched to a gene; V was cut back by 4 bases and J by 0 bases. The germline gives CDR1 SNHLY, CDR2 FYNNEI. CDR3 DNA: TGTGCCAGCAGTGGGGGGACAGCCTACTCTGGAAACACCATATATTTT. Protein product: CASSGGTAYSGNTIYF. Combining the CDR3 with reference TRBV2 and TRBJ1-3 gives the whole variable domain EPEVTQTPSHQVTQMGQEVILRCVPISNHLYFYWYRQILGQKVEFLVSFYNNEISEKSEIFDDQFSVERPDGSNFTLKIRSTKLEDSAMYFCASSGGTAYSGNTIYFGEGSWLTVV.

The sample holds a few counts of this clone. V gene TRBV6-5 combines with J gene TRBJ1-2, with a weak D call TRBD1 (5 bases). Germline V gene sequence: CDR1 MNHEY, CDR2 SVGAGI. Trimming took 7 bases from V and 0 from J, leaving 12 bases between them. The CDR3 covers 14 residues. The CDR3 here is CASTSRTTNYGYTF. For the CDR3, the DNA is TGTGCCAGCACGAGCAGGACAACTAACTATGGCTACACCTTC.